The rows below give T cell receptor beta chains drawn from one sample of a study of Ad26.COV2.S vaccination and SARS-CoV-2 variants. TCRdb keeps only in-frame clones here, not all; method: immunoSEQ multiplex PCR. The table lists some 340,000 clones, just under 85% of them singletons. The specimen was peripheral blood, collected in a trial of Ad26.COV2.S vaccine versus placebo. These receptors were collected from a person aged 18-65 years who received the Ad26.COV2.S COVID-19 vaccine or a placebo. CDR3s include the opening cysteine and the closing phenylalanine or tryptophan. The D gene is left open where the match is weak. Clone sizes are given selectively: once, few, many, or a class where the clone is expanded.

D gene,CDR3 length,V gene,J gene,clone size,CDR3 DNA,CDR3 protein
NA,14,TRBV5-1,TRBJ2-5,NA,TGCGCCAGCAGCTTGGACTCGGCTGGGGAGACCCAGTACTTC,CASSLDSAGETQYF
TRBD2,14,TRBV27,TRBJ2-7,NA,TGTGCCAGCAGTCCAGGGACTAGGGTCTACGAGCAGTACTTC,CASSPGTRVYEQYF
NA,15,TRBV9,TRBJ2-6,NA,TGTGCCAGCAGCCCCCATAACTCTGGGGCCAACGTCCTGACTTTC,CASSPHNSGANVLTF
TRBD1,17,TRBV2,TRBJ1-4,few,TGTGCCAGCAGGGCCACAGGGGGCGCAGGATCTAATGAAAAACTGTTTTTT,CASRATGGAGSNEKLFF
NA,15,TRBV5-6,TRBJ2-5,NA,TGTGCCAGCAGCTCGACTCGGGCTCCGGGGGAGACCCAGTACTTC,CASSSTRAPGETQYF
NA,11,TRBV7-9,TRBJ2-1,NA,TGTGCCAGCAGCTCCAACTATGAGCAGTTCTTC,CASSSNYEQFF
NA,13,TRBV7-6,TRBJ2-3,once,TGTGCCAGCAGCTGGGGGGGCACAGATACGCAGTATTTT,CASSWGGTDTQYF
TRBD1,16,TRBV11-2,TRBJ2-5,NA,TGTGCCAGCAGCTCTATAGAGGGACAGCTGGCGGAGACCCAGTACTTC,CASSSIEGQLAETQYF
NA,13,TRBV3-1/TRBV3-2,TRBJ1-3,NA,TGTGCCAGCAGCCAGGGGTCATTTAACACCATATATTTT,CASSQGSFNTIYF
NA,16,TRBV25-1,TRBJ2-1,NA,TGTGCCAGCAGTCCCCGGAGAGGGTCGTCCTACAATGAGCAGTTCTTC,CASSPRRGSSYNEQFF
NA,15,TRBV19,TRBJ1-2,NA,TGTGCCAGTAGCTTCGCCACAGGTTCGGCGGGGGGCTACACCTTC,CASSFATGSAGGYTF
NA,14,TRBV10-3,TRBJ1-2,NA,TGTGCCATCAGTGGAGTCCTAACTAACTATGGCTACACCTTC,CAISGVLTNYGYTF
TRBD1,14,TRBV2,TRBJ1-6,NA,TGTGCCAGCAGTCAACAGGGGCACGGTTCACCCCTCCACTTT,CASSQQGHGSPLHF
NA,14,TRBV5-1,TRBJ2-3,NA,TGCGCCAGCAGCTTAGCTAATCCCACAGATACGCAGTATTTT,CASSLANPTDTQYF
NA,14,TRBV24-1,TRBJ1-3,NA,TGTGCCACCAGTGATAGGAATCAACCGAACACCATATATTTT,CATSDRNQPNTIYF
TRBD2,16,TRBV9,TRBJ2-1,few,TGTGCCAGCAGCGCCCGGACTAGCGGTGATTACAATGAGCAGTTCTTC,CASSARTSGDYNEQFF
TRBD1,15,TRBV19,TRBJ2-5,NA,TGTGCCAGTAGTACAGGGGGCTTTGGGATCGAGACCCAGTACTTC,CASSTGGFGIETQYF
TRBD2,14,TRBV19,TRBJ2-2,once,TGTGCCAGTAGTACTGGGAGGGACACCGGGGAGCTGTTTTTT,CASSTGRDTGELFF
NA,16,TRBV14,TRBJ1-2,NA,TGTGCCAGCAGCCAAGATGTCGGCAGGGCCCGCCGTAGCTACACCTTC,CASSQDVGRARRSYTF
TRBD2,17,TRBV4-1,TRBJ2-3,NA,TGCGCCAGCAGCCAGGAGGGAAGCGGGGGGGCGGTAGATACGCAGTATTTT,CASSQEGSGGAVDTQYF
NA,13,TRBV7-2,TRBJ2-7,NA,TGTGCCAGCAGCTTAGGGGAAGCCTACGAGCAGTACTTC,CASSLGEAYEQYF
NA,14,TRBV7-2,TRBJ1-1,NA,TGTGCCAGCAGCTTAATGCAGGGTAGCACTGAAGCTTTCTTT,CASSLMQGSTEAFF
NA,15,TRBV27,TRBJ2-1,NA,TGTGCCAGCAGTTTGAGCAGCGTTATGTACAATGAGCAGTTCTTC,CASSLSSVMYNEQFF
NA,13,TRBV4-1,TRBJ1-2,NA,TGCGCCAGCAGCCAAGGGCAGTTCTATGGCTACACCTTC,CASSQGQFYGYTF
TRBD2,17,TRBV5-5,TRBJ2-1,once,TGTGCCAGCAGCTCGATAGCGGGGGTAACCGTTAACAATGAGCAGTTCTTC,CASSSIAGVTVNNEQFF
NA,15,TRBV9,TRBJ2-7,NA,TGTGCCAGCAGCGTAGCCGACAGGCCGCCCTACGAGCAGTACTTC,CASSVADRPPYEQYF
NA,14,TRBV5-1,TRBJ2-5,NA,TGCGCCAGCAGCTTCGGACATGGCCAAGAGACCCAGTACTTC,CASSFGHGQETQYF
TRBD2,16,TRBV2,TRBJ2-3,NA,TGTGCCAGCAGCGCCAGACTAGCGGGGTCCTCAGATACGCAGTATTTT,CASSARLAGSSDTQYF
TRBD1,18,TRBV18,TRBJ2-2,NA,TGTGCCAGCTCGCGCGGGGAACCGGGACAGGCCTTCACCGGGGAGCTGTTTTTT,CASSRGEPGQAFTGELFF
TRBD1,14,TRBV19,TRBJ1-5,NA,TGTGCCAGTGGGGACAGGGGCATCGGTCAGCCCCAGCATTTT,CASGDRGIGQPQHF
NA,12,TRBV27,TRBJ2-2,NA,TGTGCCAGCAGTTTTCCGTTTGGGGAGCTGTTTTTT,CASSFPFGELFF
NA,15,TRBV6-5,TRBJ1-4,NA,TGTGCCAGCAGTTACCGTGCGCGGGAGGAGGAAAAACTGTTTTTT,CASSYRAREEEKLFF
NA,19,TRBV5-1,TRBJ2-3,NA,TGCGCCAGCAGCTTGTCCGGCCTCATCTCTTCCCTCAGGACAGATACGCAGTATTTT,CASSLSGLISSLRTDTQYF
TRBD2,16,TRBV7-6,TRBJ2-5,once,TGTGCCAGCAGCTTAGAGATAGCGGGACTGCAAGAGACCCAGTACTTC,CASSLEIAGLQETQYF
NA,14,TRBV5-1,TRBJ2-5,NA,TGCGCCAGCAGTCCGGGGGCCGTCCAAGAGACCCAGTACTTC,CASSPGAVQETQYF
TRBD2,17,TRBV5-1,TRBJ2-2,NA,TGCGCCAGCAGCTTGGAGGGACTAGCGGGAGGCACCGGGGAGCTGTTTTTT,CASSLEGLAGGTGELFF
TRBD1,15,TRBV7-2,TRBJ1-3,NA,TGTGCCAGCAGCAGAGGACAGGGGACTGGAAACACCATATATTTT,CASSRGQGTGNTIYF
TRBD1,15,TRBV10-2,TRBJ1-6,NA,TGCGCCAGCAGTGAAACGGGACAGGGTTATTCACCCCTCCACTTT,CASSETGQGYSPLHF
NA,16,TRBV5-1,TRBJ2-2,NA,TGCGCCAGCAGCTTGAATTTGGCGGGAACCACCGGGGAGCTGTTTTTT,CASSLNLAGTTGELFF
NA,14,TRBV6-5,TRBJ1-2,NA,TGTGCCAGCAGTTACGAGGGGGTCGGCTATGGCTACACCTTC,CASSYEGVGYGYTF
NA,13,TRBV3-1/TRBV3-2,TRBJ2-1,few,TGTGCCAGCAGCCCGCGTCTCTACAATGAGCAGTTCTTC,CASSPRLYNEQFF
NA,13,TRBV5-1,TRBJ2-7,NA,TGCGCCAGCACCCCCGGGGGAACGAGGGAGCAGTACTTC,CASTPGGTREQYF
TRBD1,14,TRBV24-1,TRBJ1-2,NA,TGTGCCACCAGTGATCGGGACAGGGACTATGGCTACACCTTC,CATSDRDRDYGYTF
NA,14,TRBV3-1/TRBV3-2,TRBJ2-1,few,TGTGCCAGCAGCCAAGATAGCAGGTACAATGAGCAGTTCTTC,CASSQDSRYNEQFF
NA,15,TRBV7-9,TRBJ2-5,NA,TGTGCCAGCAGCTTAAACCTCGCTAGACAAGAGACCCAGTACTTC,CASSLNLARQETQYF
TRBD1,13,TRBV3-1/TRBV3-2,TRBJ1-1,NA,TGTGCCAGCAGGGGACAGTTGAACACTGAAGCTTTCTTT,CASRGQLNTEAFF
NA,14,TRBV11-2,TRBJ2-7,NA,TGTGCCAGCAGCTTAATTTCCCAACCCTACGAGCAGTACTTC,CASSLISQPYEQYF
NA,13,TRBV10-1,TRBJ2-3,NA,TGCGCCAGCAGTGATATCCCAGTCGGCACGCAGTATTTT,CASSDIPVGTQYF